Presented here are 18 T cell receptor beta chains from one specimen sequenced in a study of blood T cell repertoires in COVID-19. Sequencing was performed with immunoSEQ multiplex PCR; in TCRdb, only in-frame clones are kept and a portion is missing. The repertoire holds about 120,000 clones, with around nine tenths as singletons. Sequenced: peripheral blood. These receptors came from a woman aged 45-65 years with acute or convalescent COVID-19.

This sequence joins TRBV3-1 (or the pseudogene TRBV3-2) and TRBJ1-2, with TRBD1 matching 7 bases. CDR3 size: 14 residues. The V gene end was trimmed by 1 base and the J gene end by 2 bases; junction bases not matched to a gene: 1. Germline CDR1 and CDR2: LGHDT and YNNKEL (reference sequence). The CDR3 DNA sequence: TGTGCCAGCAGCCAAGTACAGGGGAACTATGGCTACACCTTC. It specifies CASSQVQGNYGYTF.

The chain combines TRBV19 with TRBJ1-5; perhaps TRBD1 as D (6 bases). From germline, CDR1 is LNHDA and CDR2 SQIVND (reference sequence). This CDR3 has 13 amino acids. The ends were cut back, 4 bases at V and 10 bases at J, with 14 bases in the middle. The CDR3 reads CASSRAGEGPQHF. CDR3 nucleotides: TGTGCCAGTAGTAGGGCAGGGGAAGGCCCCCAGCATTTT.

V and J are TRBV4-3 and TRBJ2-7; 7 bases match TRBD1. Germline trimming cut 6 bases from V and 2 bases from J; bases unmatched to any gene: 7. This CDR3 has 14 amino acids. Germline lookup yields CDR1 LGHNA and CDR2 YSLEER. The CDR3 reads CASSQNDRAYEQYF. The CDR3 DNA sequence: TGCGCCAGCAGTCAAAATGACAGGGCCTACGAGCAGTACTTC.

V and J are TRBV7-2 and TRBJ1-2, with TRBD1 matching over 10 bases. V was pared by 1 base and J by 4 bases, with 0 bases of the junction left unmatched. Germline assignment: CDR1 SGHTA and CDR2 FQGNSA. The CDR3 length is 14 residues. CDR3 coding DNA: TGTGCCAGCAGCTTAGGGACAGGGGGCTATGGCTACACCTTC. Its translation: CASSLGTGGYGYTF.

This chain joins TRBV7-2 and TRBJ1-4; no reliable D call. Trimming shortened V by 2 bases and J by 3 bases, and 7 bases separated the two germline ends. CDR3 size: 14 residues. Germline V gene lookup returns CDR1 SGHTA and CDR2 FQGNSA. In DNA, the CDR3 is TGTGCCAGCAGCTTAATAGTGGCTAATGAAAAACTGTTTTTT. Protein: CASSLIVANEKLFF.

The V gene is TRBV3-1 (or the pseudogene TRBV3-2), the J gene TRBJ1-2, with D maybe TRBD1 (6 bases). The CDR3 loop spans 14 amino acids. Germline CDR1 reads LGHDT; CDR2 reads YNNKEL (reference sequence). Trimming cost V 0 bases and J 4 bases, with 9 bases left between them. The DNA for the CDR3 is TGTGCCAGCAGCCAAGAGACAGGACCCTATGGCTACACCTTC. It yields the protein CASSQETGPYGYTF.

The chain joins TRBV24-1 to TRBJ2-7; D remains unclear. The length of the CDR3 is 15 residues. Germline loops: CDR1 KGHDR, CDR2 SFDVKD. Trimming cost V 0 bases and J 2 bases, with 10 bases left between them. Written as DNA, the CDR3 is TGTGCCACCAGTGATTTGGGGCAGCTTCCCTACGAGCAGTACTTC. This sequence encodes CATSDLGQLPYEQYF.

The CDR3 protein is CASSSSAGTRNTEAFF. The CDR3 nucleotides read TGTGCCAGCAGTTCATCTGCCGGGACACGGAACACTGAAGCTTTCTTT. The rearrangement links TRBV6-2 or TRBV6-3 to TRBJ1-1, with a possible D match to TRBD1 (6 bases). Trimming removed 4 bases at V and 1 base at J, with 16 bases between. This CDR3 is built from 16 residues. Germline loops: CDR1 MNHEY, CDR2 SVGEGT.

The CDR3 is CASSLISQETQYF. The CDR3 DNA reads TGTGCCAGCAGCTTGATTAGCCAAGAGACCCAGTACTTC. The chain carries TRBV5-4 and TRBJ2-5; D uncertain. Between the trimmed V and J ends, which lost 1 base and 1 base, there was a span of 5 bases. Germline V gene lookup returns CDR1 SGHNT and CDR2 YYREEE (reference sequence). The CDR3 runs 13 residues.

CDR3 nucleotide sequence: TGTGCCAGCAGCCACTCAGGGGAGCGGGCTTTCTTT. Residues: CASSHSGERAFF. This chain links TRBV3-1 (or the pseudogene TRBV3-2) with TRBJ1-1; D possibly corresponds to TRBD1 (6 bases). Looked up from germline, CDR1 is LGHDT and CDR2 is YNNKEL (reference sequence). This CDR3 spans 12 amino acids. V was cut by 3 bases and J by 11 bases, with 13 bases left in between.

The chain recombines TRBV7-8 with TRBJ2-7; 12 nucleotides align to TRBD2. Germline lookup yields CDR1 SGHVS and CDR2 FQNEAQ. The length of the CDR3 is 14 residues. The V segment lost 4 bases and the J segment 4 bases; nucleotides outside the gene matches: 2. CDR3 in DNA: TGTGCCAGCAGCTCTAGCGGGAGGGCATACGAGCAGTACTTC. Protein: CASSSSGRAYEQYF. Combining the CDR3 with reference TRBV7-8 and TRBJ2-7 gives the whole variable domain GAGVSQSPRYKVAKRGQDVALRCDPISGHVSLFWYQQALGQGPEFLTYFQNEAQLDKSGLPSDRFFAERPEGSVSTLKIQRTQQEDSAVYLCASSSSGRAYEQYFGPGTRLTVT.

CDR3 amino acids: CASSFRPLAAEQYF. In DNA, the CDR3 is TGTGCCAGCAGCTTTCGTCCGCTAGCTGCCGAGCAGTACTTC. The V and J genes are TRBV5-4 and TRBJ2-7; TRBD2 might be the D (5 bases). Trimming removed 2 bases at V and 6 bases at J, with 15 bases between. CDR3 length equals 14 residues. Germline assignment: CDR1 SGHNT and CDR2 YYREEE (reference sequence).

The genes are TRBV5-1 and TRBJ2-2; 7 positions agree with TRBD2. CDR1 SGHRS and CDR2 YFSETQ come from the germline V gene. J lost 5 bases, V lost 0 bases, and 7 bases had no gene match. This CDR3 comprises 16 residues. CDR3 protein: CASSLVAGVMTGELFF. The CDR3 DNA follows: TGCGCCAGCAGCTTGGTTGCGGGAGTTATGACCGGGGAGCTGTTTTTT.

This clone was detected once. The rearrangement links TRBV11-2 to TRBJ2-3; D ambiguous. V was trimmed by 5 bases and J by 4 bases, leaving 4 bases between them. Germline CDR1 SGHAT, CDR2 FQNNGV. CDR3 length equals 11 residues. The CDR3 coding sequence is TGTGCCAGCAGCCTTTCAGATACGCAGTATTTT. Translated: CASSLSDTQYF. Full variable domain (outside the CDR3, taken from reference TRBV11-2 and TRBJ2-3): EAGVAQSPRYKIIEKRQSVAFWCNPISGHATLYWYQQILGQGPKLLIQFQNNGVVDDSQLPKDRFSAERLKGVDSTLKIQPAKLEDSAVYLCASSLSDTQYFGPGTRLTVL.

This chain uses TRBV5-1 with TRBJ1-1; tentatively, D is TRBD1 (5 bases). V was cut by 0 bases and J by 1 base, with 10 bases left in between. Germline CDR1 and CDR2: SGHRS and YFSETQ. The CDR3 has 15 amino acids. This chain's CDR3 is CASSLVERGNTEAFF. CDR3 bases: TGCGCCAGCAGCTTGGTCGAAAGGGGGAACACTGAAGCTTTCTTT.

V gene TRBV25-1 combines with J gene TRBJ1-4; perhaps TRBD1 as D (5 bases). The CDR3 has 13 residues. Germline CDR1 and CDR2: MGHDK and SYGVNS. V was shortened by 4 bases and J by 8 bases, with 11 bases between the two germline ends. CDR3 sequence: CASSVSYREKLFF. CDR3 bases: TGTGCCAGCAGTGTCTCCTACAGGGAAAAACTGTTTTTT.

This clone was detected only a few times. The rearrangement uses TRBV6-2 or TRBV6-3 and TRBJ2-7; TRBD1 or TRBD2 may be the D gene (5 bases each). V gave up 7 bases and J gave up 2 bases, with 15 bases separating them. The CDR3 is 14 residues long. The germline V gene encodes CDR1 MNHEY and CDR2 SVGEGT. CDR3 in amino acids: CASNPGSQTYEQYF. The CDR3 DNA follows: TGTGCCAGCAACCCAGGGAGCCAGACCTACGAGCAGTACTTC.

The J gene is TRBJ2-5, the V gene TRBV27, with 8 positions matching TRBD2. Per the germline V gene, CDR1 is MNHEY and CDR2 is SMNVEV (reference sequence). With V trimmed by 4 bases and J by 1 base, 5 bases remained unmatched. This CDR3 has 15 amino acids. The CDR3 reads CASSWAGGPQETQYF. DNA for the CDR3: TGTGCCAGCAGTTGGGCGGGAGGCCCCCAAGAGACCCAGTACTTC.